The 30 T cell receptor beta chains below all came from one sample that was sequenced in a study of blood T cell repertoires in COVID-19 (dated by TCRdb to about 2020). Libraries were prepared through the immunoSEQ multiplex PCR assay. Imported from immuneACCESS, the table was reduced by TCRdb to in-frame sequences with V and J called. These copies leave out some clones; in studies compared against another copy, an unresolved V gene accounts for under half, and the cause of the remainder is not known. The sample table contains some 80,000 clones; only one count was recorded for about four fifths of them. The ten top clones hold 5% to 6% of the sample. Sequences were obtained from peripheral blood. Source of these receptors: an elderly woman with active or convalescent COVID-19.

The V and J genes are TRBV27 and TRBJ2-7, with 9 bases matching TRBD1. Trimming took 2 bases from V and 5 from J; bases not matched to a gene: 7. Germline V CDR1 and CDR2: MNHEY, SMNVEV (reference sequence). This CDR3 region has 15 residues. Here the CDR3 DNA reads TGTGCCAGCAGTTTAGGGGGGACAGGGAGCGACGAGCAGTACTTC. It encodes CASSLGGTGSDEQYF.

The chain couples TRBV7-6 to TRBJ2-7; 9 bases agree with TRBD1. The V gene end was trimmed by 5 bases and the J gene end by 2 bases; junction bases not matched to a gene: 7. This CDR3 region has 15 residues. Germline V gives CDR1 SGHVS, CDR2 FNYEAQ. CDR3 residues: CASSIPGTGTYEQYF. CDR3 coding DNA: TGTGCCAGCAGCATCCCCGGGACAGGGACCTACGAGCAGTACTTC.

This sequence joins TRBV29-1 and TRBJ2-7, with 11 bases that match TRBD1. Germline CDR1 reads SQVTM; CDR2 reads ANQGSEA. The V gene end was trimmed by 4 bases and the J gene end by 5 bases; junction bases not matched to a gene: 7. This CDR3 has 14 residues. Here the CDR3 reads CSVAFTDRGHEQYF. Here the CDR3 DNA reads TGCAGCGTTGCGTTTACGGACAGGGGGCACGAGCAGTACTTC.

The V call is TRBV6-5, the J call TRBJ2-1; D perhaps matches TRBD1 (6 bases). Germline CDR1 reads MNHEY; CDR2 reads SVGAGI. The germline V and J ends were trimmed by 0 bases and 3 bases, with 12 bases remaining between them. The CDR3 extends over 16 amino acids. The CDR3 region is CASSYSGQFLYNEQFF. CDR3 DNA sequence: TGTGCCAGCAGTTACTCCGGACAGTTCCTCTACAATGAGCAGTTCTTC.

This clone counts as medium-sized. This chain joins TRBV19 and TRBJ1-6; D is perhaps TRBD1 (5 bases). This CDR3 is built from 14 residues. Germline V gene sequence: CDR1 LNHDA, CDR2 SQIVND (reference sequence). V lost 9 bases and J 4 bases, leaving 13 bases between the germline ends. The CDR3 coding sequence is TGTGCCAGCTCGACAGCAACTTATAATTCACCCCTCCACTTT. Translated, it gives CASSTATYNSPLHF.

The genes are TRBV28 and TRBJ2-2, with D possibly being TRBD1 (5 bases). CDR3 length equals 15 residues. Germline V gene data show CDR1 as MDHEN and CDR2 as SYDVKM. V gave up 1 base and J gave up 3 bases, with 9 bases separating them. DNA of the CDR3: TGTGCCAGCAGTTTATCAGGGTATTACACCGGGGAGCTGTTTTTT. Its translation: CASSLSGYYTGELFF.

This chain uses TRBV7-6 with TRBJ2-5; 9 bases agree with TRBD1. This CDR3 region has 16 residues. Germline CDR1 reads SGHVS; CDR2 reads FNYEAQ. The ends lost 3 bases at V and 3 bases at J; junction bases unmatched: 8. The chain's CDR3 is CASSFKPGQGEETQYF. Here the CDR3 DNA reads TGTGCCAGCAGCTTCAAACCGGGACAGGGTGAAGAGACCCAGTACTTC. Full variable domain (outside the CDR3, taken from reference TRBV7-6 and TRBJ2-5): GAGVSQSPRYKVTKRGQDVALRCDPISGHVSLYWYRQALGQGPEFLTYFNYEAQQDKSGLPNDRFSAERPEGSISTLTIQRTEQRDSAMYRCASSFKPGQGEETQYFGPGTRLLVL.

The rearrangement joins TRBV6-2 or TRBV6-3 to TRBJ2-2; 8 nucleotides agree with TRBD2. CDR1 is MNHEY and CDR2 is SVGEGT in the germline V gene. The ends lost 6 bases at V and 5 bases at J; junction bases unmatched: 5. The CDR3 runs to 14 residues. The CDR3 nucleotides are TGTGCCAGCAGCCCCGGGGGGGCTACCGGGGAGCTGTTTTTT. Its translation is CASSPGGATGELFF.

The chain recombines TRBV7-2 with TRBJ2-1; TRBD2 matches 7 bases. This CDR3 spans 15 amino acids. J gave up 2 bases and V 6 bases, and 7 bases lay outside the gene matches. Germline CDR1 SGHTA, CDR2 FQGNSA. The CDR3 sequence: CASRYSGSAYNEQFF. The CDR3, as DNA: TGTGCCAGCAGATATAGCGGGTCCGCCTACAATGAGCAGTTCTTC.

V is TRBV5-5 and J is TRBJ2-1; D not certain. There are 15 residues in the CDR3. Trimming removed 4 bases at V and 3 bases at J, with 14 bases between. Germline loops: CDR1 SGHKS, CDR2 YYEKEE (reference sequence). CDR3: CASSRTASHYNEQFF. In DNA, the CDR3 is TGTGCCAGCAGCCGTACAGCTTCACACTACAATGAGCAGTTCTTC.

V is TRBV14 and J is TRBJ1-1; 9 bases match TRBD1. With 6 bases clipped from V and 3 bases from J, the junction kept 14 bases outside the gene matches. This CDR3 is built from 17 residues. Germline loops: CDR1 SGHDN, CDR2 FVKESK. The CDR3 bases are TGTGCCAGCAGGCTGGGACAGGGATCTTGGGGAGACACTGAAGCTTTCTTT. It yields the protein CASRLGQGSWGDTEAFF.

V usage is TRBV28 and J usage is TRBJ2-3, with D tentatively TRBD2 (6 bases). V lost 2 bases to trimming and J lost 4 bases, with 25 bases between them. CDR3 size: 19 residues. Germline CDR1 reads MDHEN; CDR2 reads SYDVKM. CDR3 region: CASSLLNRPWLAIPDTQYF. The CDR3 DNA is TGTGCCAGCAGTTTACTAAATAGGCCCTGGCTAGCGATCCCAGATACGCAGTATTTT.

This clone is medium-sized within its sample. The rearrangement uses TRBV27 and TRBJ2-1, with 11 bases that match TRBD2. The CDR3 consists of 15 residues. V was clipped by 5 bases and J by 5 bases; unmatched bases: 5. Germline values: CDR1 MNHEY, CDR2 SMNVEV (reference sequence). CDR3 DNA: TGTGCCAGCAGTCCGCCGGGACTAGCGGACAATGAGCAGTTCTTC. Residues: CASSPPGLADNEQFF.

The CDR3 coding sequence is TGTGCCAGCAGCTTAGCTTACAGGCCTGATGAAGCTTTCTTT. Protein sequence: CASSLAYRPDEAFF. The rearrangement joins TRBV7-2 to TRBJ1-1, with D perhaps TRBD1 (5 bases). CDR3 length: 14 residues. Germline lookup yields CDR1 SGHTA and CDR2 FQGNSA. V was clipped by 0 bases and J by 7 bases, with 12 bases between them.

The chain couples TRBV9 to TRBJ1-1, with D possibly being TRBD1 (6 bases). CDR1 and CDR2 from the germline V gene are SGDLS and YYNGEE. V lost 3 bases to trimming and J lost 2 bases, with 11 bases between them. The CDR3 extends over 14 amino acids. The CDR3 coding sequence is TGTGCCAGCAGCGCTGGACAGTTCAACACTGAAGCTTTCTTT. As protein: CASSAGQFNTEAFF.

The rearrangement uses TRBV27 and TRBJ2-3; TRBD2 matches 10 bases. Trimming took 0 bases from V and 3 from J; bases not matched to a gene: 9. The CDR3 runs 18 residues. Per the germline V gene, CDR1 is MNHEY and CDR2 is SMNVEV (reference sequence). The CDR3, as DNA: TGTGCCAGCAGTTTATCGTCCCCGGGACTAGCGAGGACAGATACGCAGTATTTT. Its translation: CASSLSSPGLARTDTQYF.

The genes are TRBV7-9 and TRBJ2-3; D call uncertain. Trimming removed 5 bases from V and 6 bases from J, with 6 bases in between. Germline V lookup: CDR1 SEHNR, CDR2 FQNEAQ (reference sequence). This CDR3 has 11 amino acids. CDR3: CASSLADTQYF. The CDR3, as DNA: TGTGCCAGCAGCCTGGCCGATACGCAGTATTTT. The full variable domain, in which reference TRBV7-9 and TRBJ2-3 provide the parts outside the CDR3, is DTGVSQNPRHKITKRGQNVTFRCDPISEHNRLYWYRQTLGQGPEFLTYFQNEAQLEKSRLLSDRFSAERPKGSFSTLEIQRTEQGDSAMYLCASSLADTQYFGPGTRLTVL.

V gene TRBV7-8 combines with J gene TRBJ2-3, with 10 bases lining up with TRBD2. Losses at the gene ends were 5 bases for V and 3 bases for J; bases not matched to a gene: 8. The length of the CDR3 is 16 residues. Germline CDR1 SGHVS, CDR2 FQNEAQ. The CDR3 reads CASSLVTGLATDTQYF. CDR3 DNA: TGTGCCAGCAGCCTGGTAACGGGACTAGCGACAGATACGCAGTATTTT.

This chain uses TRBV3-1 (or the pseudogene TRBV3-2) with TRBJ2-5, with D tentatively TRBD1 (7 bases). The CDR3 spans 16 residues. CDR1 is LGHDT, CDR2 YNNKEL, per germline (reference sequence). The V and J ends lost 0 bases and 7 bases respectively, with 18 bases between them. Written as DNA, the CDR3 is TGTGCCAGCAGCCAAGATCACGCCAGGGGGGTTTCGACCCAGTACTTC. It encodes CASSQDHARGVSTQYF.

The V and J genes are TRBV28 and TRBJ1-6; 9 nucleotides line up with TRBD1. The junction had 8 bases not matched to a gene; V was cut back by 1 base and J by 7 bases. The CDR3 sequence is 17 residues long. The V gene's germline CDR1 is MDHEN and CDR2 SYDVKM. This CDR3 reads CASSLFPRTGANSPLHF. DNA of the CDR3: TGTGCCAGCAGTTTATTTCCCCGGACAGGGGCAAATTCACCCCTCCACTTT.

J is TRBJ2-3 and V is TRBV3-1 (or the pseudogene TRBV3-2), with 16 positions matching TRBD2. The germline CDR1 and CDR2 sequences are LGHDT and YNNKEL (reference sequence). V was clipped by 2 bases and J by 4 bases; unmatched bases: 15. The CDR3 contains 21 residues. The CDR3 loop is CASSQPLGLAGGPFLSDTQYF. Here the CDR3 DNA reads TGTGCCAGCAGCCAACCGCTGGGACTAGCGGGGGGGCCTTTTTTGTCAGATACGCAGTATTTT.

The rearrangement uses TRBV15 and TRBJ2-5; 7 bases fit TRBD1. This CDR3 is built from 14 residues. Losses at the gene ends were 3 bases for V and 4 bases for J; bases not matched to a gene: 5. Germline V gene lookup returns CDR1 LNHNV and CDR2 YYDKDF (reference sequence). The CDR3 nucleotides are TGTGCCACCAGCAGGGGACAGCAGCGAGAGACCCAGTACTTC. As protein: CATSRGQQRETQYF.

This chain joins TRBV3-1 (or the pseudogene TRBV3-2) and TRBJ2-5; TRBD2 agrees at 10 bases. This CDR3 spans 17 amino acids. CDR1 is LGHDT and CDR2 is YNNKEL in the germline V gene (reference sequence). The V gene end was trimmed by 2 bases and the J gene end by 5 bases; junction bases not matched to a gene: 11. CDR3 region: CASSQLAGVFDGETQYF. DNA for the CDR3: TGTGCCAGCAGCCAACTAGCGGGAGTATTTGATGGGGAGACCCAGTACTTC.

This clone was detected a few times. The J gene is TRBJ2-7, the V gene TRBV5-5; D call uncertain. Per the germline V gene, CDR1 is SGHKS and CDR2 is YYEKEE (reference sequence). V was cut by 0 bases and J by 3 bases, with 10 bases left in between. The CDR3 extends over 14 amino acids. This CDR3 reads CASSLVQDFYEQYF. The DNA of the CDR3 is TGTGCCAGCAGCTTGGTTCAGGATTTCTACGAGCAGTACTTC.

The V gene is TRBV14, the J gene TRBJ2-3; 11 bases line up with TRBD1. V dropped 8 bases and J dropped 3; count of bases not matched to a gene: 19. In germline, CDR1 is SGHDN, CDR2 FVKESK. The CDR3 totals 19 residues. The CDR3: CASLDWGTPGTGGTDTQYF. The CDR3 DNA follows: TGTGCCAGCCTCGATTGGGGTACTCCCGGGACAGGGGGGACAGATACGCAGTATTTT. Using reference TRBV14 and TRBJ2-3 for the parts outside the CDR3, the full variable domain is EAGVTQFPSHSVIEKGQTVTLRCDPISGHDNLYWYRRVMGKEIKFLLHFVKESKQDESGMPNNRFLAERTGGTYSTLKVQPAELEDSGVYFCASLDWGTPGTGGTDTQYFGPGTRLTVL.

This rearrangement joins TRBV4-1 to TRBJ2-7, with 7 bases identical to TRBD1. CDR3 length: 15 residues. The germline CDR1 and CDR2 sequences are MGHRA and YSYEKL. The V and J ends lost 2 bases and 3 bases, in that order; junction bases with no gene match: 7. CDR3 amino acids: CASSQTGANLYEQYF. DNA for the CDR3: TGCGCCAGCAGCCAAACAGGGGCTAACCTCTACGAGCAGTACTTC.

There are many counts of this clone. The rearrangement links TRBV10-3 to TRBJ2-7; 14 bases align to TRBD2. The CDR3 extends over 19 amino acids. Germline V lookup: CDR1 ENHRY, CDR2 SYGVKD. Trimming removed 10 bases from V and 2 bases from J; junction bases left unmatched: 19. The CDR3 region has the DNA TGTGCCACCAAGACAGGGGGCCCAGGGACTAGCGGGAGAGCCTACGAGCAGTACTTC. Translation gives CATKTGGPGTSGRAYEQYF.

The chain links TRBV15 to TRBJ2-4; the D is unclear. The V end was cut by 8 bases, the J end by 11 bases, with 19 bases between. Germline-derived CDR1 and CDR2 are LNHNV and YYDKDF (reference sequence). The CDR3 is 13 residues long. CDR3 region: CATSWLYESVQYF. The DNA for the CDR3 is TGTGCCACCTCATGGTTATACGAGAGTGTTCAGTACTTC.

This clone was recorded a few times. The chain employs TRBV10-3 and TRBJ2-1, with unresolved D. Trimming removed 1 base from V and 11 bases from J, with 12 bases in between. CDR3 length: 13 residues. The germline V gene encodes CDR1 ENHRY and CDR2 SYGVKD. CDR3 DNA sequence: TGTGCCATCAGTGAGTACTCAACTTATCAGCAGTTCTTC. Its translation is CAISEYSTYQQFF.

This clone was detected only a few times. This chain uses TRBV21-1 with TRBJ1-1. TRBV21-1 counts as a pseudogene. This CDR3 comprises 14 residues. For the CDR3, the DNA is TGTGCCAGCAGCAAAGGAGGGTTGAACACTGAAGCTTTCTTT. Translation gives CASSKGGLNTEAFF.